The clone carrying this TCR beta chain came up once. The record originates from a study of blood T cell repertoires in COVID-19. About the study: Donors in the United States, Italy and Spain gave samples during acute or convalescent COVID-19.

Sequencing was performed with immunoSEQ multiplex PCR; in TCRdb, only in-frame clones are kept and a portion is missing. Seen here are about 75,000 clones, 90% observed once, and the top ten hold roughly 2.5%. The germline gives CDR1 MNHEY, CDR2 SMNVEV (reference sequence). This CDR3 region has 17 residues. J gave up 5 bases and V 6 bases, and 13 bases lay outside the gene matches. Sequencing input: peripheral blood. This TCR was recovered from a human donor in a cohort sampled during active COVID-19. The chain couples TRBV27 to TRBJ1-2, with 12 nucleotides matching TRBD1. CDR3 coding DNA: TGTGCCAGCAGCTGGGAGGGACAGGGGGCTTTTCCGTATGGCTACACCTTC. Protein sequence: CASSWEGQGAFPYGYTF.